One sample yielded the 11 T cell receptor beta chains listed below, sequenced in a study of metastatic and nonmetastatic thyroid tumors. Through MiXCR, TCRdb re-clonotyped the PCR reads. The sample has roughly 15,000 clones, under 30% seen once; the top ten hold roughly 14%. No patient had received any treatment before thyroid surgery. Material for sequencing was adjacent normal tissue. These receptors came from a female donor with papillary thyroid cancer or a benign thyroid nodule (not recorded which). Some clones in this sample may be carry-over from other donors' samples.

J is TRBJ2-2 and V is TRBV11-2, with D possibly matching TRBD2 (5 bases). The germline gives CDR1 SGHAT, CDR2 FQNNGV. CDR3 length: 16 amino acids. Trimming cost V 1 base and J 0 bases, with 9 bases left between them. CDR3 DNA sequence: TGTGCCAGCAGCTTAGGAGGGCGGGCGAACACCGGGGAGCTGTTTTTT. This codes for CASSLGGRANTGELFF.

Turning to this clone: This specimen includes other DNA sequences encoding the same CDR3. This chain joins TRBV29-1 and TRBJ2-7; TRBD1 agrees at 8 bases. V trimming: 6 bases; J trimming: 7 bases; junction bases outside the gene matches: 17. The CDR3 sequence is 15 residues long. The germline V gene has CDR1 SQVTM and CDR2 ANQGSEA. The CDR3 sequence is CSVPVGRGLSEEQYF. DNA for the CDR3: TGCAGCGTCCCCGTGGGCAGGGGGCTTTCGGAAGAGCAGTACTTC.

The sample holds a few counts of this clone. The CDR3 spells CASSSIRDTQYF. As DNA, the CDR3 is TGTGCCAGCAGTTCTATCAGGGATACGCAGTATTTT. This sequence joins TRBV6-1 and TRBJ2-3; D is unclear. From germline, CDR1 is MNHNS and CDR2 SASEGT. The CDR3 consists of 12 residues. V lost 5 bases and J lost 6, with 9 bases in between.

This clone was observed a few times. Other DNA sequences from this sample encode an identical CDR3 as well. The genes are TRBV10-1 and TRBJ2-7; the D gene could be TRBD1 or TRBD2 (6 bases each). With 0 bases removed from V and 5 bases from J, the gap between germline ends came to 17 bases. This CDR3 contains 16 residues. Germline V lookup: CDR1 WNHNN, CDR2 SYGVQD (reference sequence). The CDR3: CASSESSSWRGDEQYF. CDR3 DNA: TGCGCCAGCAGTGAGTCGTCTTCGTGGAGGGGGGACGAGCAGTACTTC.

The chain recombines TRBV20-1 with TRBJ1-5; D unclear. Germline values: CDR1 DFQATT, CDR2 SNEGSKA (reference sequence). The CDR3 is made up of 15 amino acids. V was shortened by 0 bases and J by 1 base, with 10 bases between the two germline ends. CDR3 nucleotide sequence: TGCAGTGCTAGAGATCACCGGGGAAGCAATCAGCCCCAGCATTTT. Translated: CSARDHRGSNQPQHF.

The chain links TRBV7-9 to TRBJ2-3, with D perhaps TRBD1 (6 bases). The germline gives CDR1 SEHNR, CDR2 FQNEAQ (reference sequence). V dropped 5 bases and J dropped 3 bases, with 12 bases sitting between them. This CDR3 region has 14 residues. CDR3 residues: CASSPRQGTDTQYF. CDR3 coding DNA: TGTGCCAGCAGCCCAAGGCAGGGGACAGATACGCAGTATTTT.

This clone turned up a few times. This chain uses TRBV15 with TRBJ2-7, with TRBD1 as a possible D gene (6 bases). CDR1 and CDR2 (germline): LNHNV, YYDKDF (reference sequence). The CDR3 contains 13 residues. V dropped 6 bases and J dropped 7 bases, with 16 bases sitting between them. In nucleotides, the CDR3 is TGTGCCACCAGTGATACAGGGACGGGAGAGCAGTACTTC. As protein: CATSDTGTGEQYF.

The rearrangement joins TRBV27 to TRBJ2-3; D is possibly TRBD1 (5 bases). V lost 5 bases and J 1 base, leaving 19 bases between the germline ends. Germline V CDR1 and CDR2: MNHEY, SMNVEV (reference sequence). The CDR3 totals 17 residues. The CDR3 region is CASSPDWTRQGTDTQYF. In nucleotides, the CDR3 is TGTGCCAGCAGTCCGGATTGGACACGTCAGGGCACAGATACGCAGTATTTT.

V is TRBV11-2 and J is TRBJ2-7, with D perhaps TRBD1 or TRBD2 (5 bases each). Germline values: CDR1 SGHAT, CDR2 FQNNGV. The CDR3 spans 13 residues. The V gene lost 5 bases and the J gene lost 4 bases, with 12 bases spanning the gap. The CDR3 DNA reads TGTGCCAGCAGCCCCGGGACGGTTTACGAGCAGTACTTC. This gives the protein CASSPGTVYEQYF. Complete variable domain (other parts from reference TRBV11-2 and TRBJ2-7): EAGVAQSPRYKIIEKRQSVAFWCNPISGHATLYWYQQILGQGPKLLIQFQNNGVVDDSQLPKDRFSAERLKGVDSTLKIQPAKLEDSAVYLCASSPGTVYEQYFGPGTRLTVT.

This clone was seen a handful of times. The rearrangement links TRBV6-2 or TRBV6-3 to TRBJ2-7; TRBD2 agrees at 9 bases. Germline V gene sequence: CDR1 MNHEY, CDR2 SVGEGT. The V gene end was trimmed by 0 bases and the J gene end by 3 bases; junction bases not matched to a gene: 6. This CDR3 has 16 residues. This CDR3 reads CASSYSWTSVDYEQYF. In DNA form, the CDR3 reads TGTGCCAGCAGTTACTCCTGGACTAGCGTGGACTACGAGCAGTACTTC.

This clone has just a few counts. V usage is TRBV6-1 and J usage is TRBJ1-2; unclear D gene. The CDR3 extends over 16 amino acids. Per the germline V gene, CDR1 is MNHNS and CDR2 is SASEGT. V lost 11 bases, J lost 3 bases, and 25 bases lay in between. This CDR3 is CAGDLFGADEYYGYTF. The CDR3 DNA sequence: TGTGCCGGGGATCTATTCGGTGCGGATGAATACTATGGCTACACCTTC.